The clone carrying this T cell receptor (beta chain) was seen ten or more times. Its antigen is not known. The data stem from a study of T cell repertoires in cytomegalovirus infection. Study-level information: Recently identified HLA-C-restricted CMV epitopes were used, and well-studied HLA-B-restricted CMV epitopes were used as well. Study-level findings and limits: The ex vivo response was dominated by HLA-C-restricted CMV-specific TCR beta clonotypes.

TCRdb fed the reads into MiXCR, producing one record per CDR3 protein. The table shows 110,000 to 150,000 distinct CDR3 sequences, with approximately 30% occurring only once. Trimming stripped 1 base from V and 0 bases from J, with 12 bases between. This CDR3 is built from 16 residues. Germline V gene data show CDR1 as SGHVS and CDR2 as FNYEAQ. The sequence came from a human donor in good health (CMV status not recorded). Some clones in this sample may be carry-over from other donors' samples. The V gene is TRBV7-6, the J gene TRBJ1-2; D possibly corresponds to TRBD1 (6 bases). The sample in question was CD8+ T cells from cultured PBMCs, obtained from culture after CMV antigen stimulation. The CDR3 DNA is TGTGCCAGCAGCTTAGGGGAGGGGGGAACTAACTATGGCTACACCTTC. It codes for CASSLGEGGTNYGYTF. Supplemented by reference TRBV7-6 and TRBJ1-2, the full variable domain reads GAGVSQSPRYKVTKRGQDVALRCDPISGHVSLYWYRQALGQGPEFLTYFNYEAQQDKSGLPNDRFSAERPEGSISTLTIQRTEQRDSAMYRCASSLGEGGTNYGYTFGSGTRLTVV.